The 27 T cell receptor beta chains in this list originate from one sample, sequenced in a study of cytomegalovirus exposure and HLA in healthy donors. The primer mix had 60 Vbeta and 13 Jbeta primers. Assay: immunoSEQ multiplex PCR; the TCRdb copy retains only in-frame clones and omits some. The sample shows 250,000 to 350,000 clones, about nine tenths of them seen only once. Specimen: PBMCs. Every receptor here comes from a middle-aged man in good health and CMV-seropositive.

The V call is TRBV30, the J call TRBJ2-3; D perhaps matches TRBD2 (6 bases). The CDR3 is made up of 13 amino acids. CDR1 is GTSNPN, CDR2 SVGIG, per germline (reference sequence). CDR3 protein: CARGGRSTDTQYF. In DNA, the CDR3 is TGTGCTAGGGGAGGACGGTCCACAGATACGCAGTATTTT.

As for this clone: Here the CDR3 omits its conserved ending phenylalanine or tryptophan, so a read error is the likely source. No DNA is shown, since the ends of the CDR3 on it are uncertain; the CDR3 is the one TCRdb lists. The rearrangement links TRBV7-2 to TRBJ1-2; whether TRBD1, the table's D call, matches the DNA was not checked. Germline V gene lookup returns CDR1 SGHTA and CDR2 FQGNSA. Ends included, the CDR3 has 13 residues. The CDR3 reads CASSFGGQGAPIV.

This clone appeared once. This sequence joins TRBV6-1 and TRBJ2-7; a possible D gene is TRBD1 (6 bases). Germline V CDR1 and CDR2: MNHNS, SASEGT. The V gene lost 6 bases and the J gene lost 3 bases, with 12 bases spanning the gap. This CDR3 comprises 13 residues. The CDR3 DNA reads as TGTGCCAGCAGGTCGACAGGTAGCTACGAGCAGTACTTC. The encoded protein is CASRSTGSYEQYF.

The chain combines TRBV5-4 with TRBJ1-2; 10 bases are shared with TRBD1. Germline V CDR1 and CDR2: SGHNT, YYREEE (reference sequence). The ends lost 4 bases at V and 1 base at J; junction bases unmatched: 10. The CDR3 is made up of 17 amino acids. CDR3 residues: CASSRNPGQGFNYGYTF. The CDR3 DNA is TGTGCCAGCAGCCGGAACCCGGGACAGGGGTTTAACTATGGCTACACCTTC.

The rearrangement links TRBV18 to TRBJ1-5, with 8 positions matching TRBD1. Germline CDR1 reads KGHSH; CDR2 reads LQKENI. V lost 3 bases, J lost 0 bases, and 7 bases stayed unmatched. CDR3 length equals 17 residues. CDR3 loop: CASSPQGQVLSNQPQHF. As DNA, the CDR3 is TGTGCCAGCTCACCCCAGGGACAGGTCCTTAGCAATCAGCCCCAGCATTTT.

The chain has TRBV5-1 and TRBJ2-5; D is unclear. This CDR3 comprises 13 residues. Trimming stripped 3 bases from V and 3 bases from J, with 9 bases between. Germline CDR1 and CDR2: SGHRS and YFSETQ. The CDR3 nucleotides are TGCGCCAGCAGCTACGGTCAAAAAGAGACCCAGTACTTC. It encodes CASSYGQKETQYF.

The CDR3 here is CASSFGSSNEQFF. CDR3 nucleotides: TGTGCCAGCAGCTTCGGTAGCTCCAATGAGCAGTTCTTC. V gene TRBV5-4 combines with J gene TRBJ2-1; D is ambiguous. Germline CDR1 and CDR2: SGHNT and YYREEE (reference sequence). The ends were cut back, 2 bases at V and 6 bases at J, with 9 bases in the middle. The CDR3 spans 13 residues.

This sequence joins TRBV19 and TRBJ2-2; 10 bases match TRBD2. V shed 1 base, J shed 7 bases, and the junction held 9 bases outside the gene matches. The CDR3 covers 17 residues. Per germline, CDR1 LNHDA and CDR2 SQIVND (reference sequence). CDR3 sequence: CASSIAWLAGANGELFF. The CDR3 DNA is TGTGCCAGTAGTATAGCGTGGCTAGCGGGAGCCAACGGGGAGCTGTTTTTT.

This chain connects TRBV27 to TRBJ2-1; TRBD2 agrees at 9 bases. V trimming: 5 bases; J trimming: 0 bases; junction bases outside the gene matches: 8. Germline lookup yields CDR1 MNHEY and CDR2 SMNVEV (reference sequence). The CDR3 spans 17 residues. The CDR3 nucleotides are TGTGCCAGCAGTCCCAGACTAGCGGTAAGCTCCTACAATGAGCAGTTCTTC. Amino acids: CASSPRLAVSSYNEQFF.

V usage is TRBV28 and J usage is TRBJ1-1, with D uncertain. Germline V gene lookup returns CDR1 MDHEN and CDR2 SYDVKM. This CDR3 contains 14 residues. V lost 5 bases and J 5 bases, leaving 15 bases between the germline ends. As DNA, the CDR3 is TGTGCCAGCAGTCTCGGACTAAGGCGGACTGAAGCTTTCTTT. Encoded protein: CASSLGLRRTEAFF.

This clone has just one count. This chain links TRBV2 with TRBJ2-7; 8 bases line up with TRBD1. CDR1 SNHLY and CDR2 FYNNEI come from the germline V gene. Trimming removed 3 bases from V and 12 bases from J; junction bases left unmatched: 25. CDR3 length equals 18 residues. The CDR3 DNA is TGTGCCAGCAGTGAGTTCCAGGGGGCGCGGAAGCACGCTGCTCCTGGGTACTTC. Its translation: CASSEFQGARKHAAPGYF.

V and J are TRBV7-9 and TRBJ2-3; D is perhaps TRBD1 (6 bases). The CDR3 length is 18 residues. CDR1 SEHNR and CDR2 FQNEAQ come from the germline V gene (reference sequence). Trimming removed 1 base from V and 2 bases from J, with 19 bases in between. In nucleotides, the CDR3 is TGTGCCAGCAGCTTAGGTCTGCGCCGGGACACCTCCACAGATACGCAGTATTTT. Translation: CASSLGLRRDTSTDTQYF.

The V and J genes are TRBV5-5 and TRBJ1-5; tentatively, D is TRBD1 (6 bases). The CDR3 totals 14 residues. CDR1 and CDR2 (germline): SGHKS, YYEKEE (reference sequence). Trimming left V 4 bases short and J 5 bases short, with 13 bases between. The CDR3 sequence is CASSPGGGYQPQHF. The CDR3 region has the DNA TGTGCCAGCAGCCCCGGCGGGGGCTATCAGCCCCAGCATTTT.

The chain carries TRBV5-1 and TRBJ2-1, with TRBD2 as a possible D gene (6 bases). Germline V CDR1 and CDR2: SGHRS, YFSETQ. Trimming pared 0 bases from V and 9 bases from J, leaving 10 bases between. This CDR3 spans 13 amino acids. CDR3 sequence: CASSLDGGAEQFF. Written as DNA, the CDR3 is TGCGCCAGCAGCTTGGATGGAGGGGCTGAGCAGTTCTTC.

The chain has TRBV27 and TRBJ2-5; 8 bases agree with TRBD2. Germline lookup yields CDR1 MNHEY and CDR2 SMNVEV (reference sequence). Trimming cost V 0 bases and J 5 bases; bases outside gene matches: 11. The CDR3 runs to 17 residues. CDR3 in amino acids: CASSLSGRAGGVETQYF. CDR3 nucleotides: TGTGCCAGCAGTTTATCGGGTAGGGCGGGAGGAGTGGAGACCCAGTACTTC.

The chain is built from TRBV5-4 and TRBJ2-7; 7 nucleotides align to TRBD1. This CDR3 is 15 amino acids long. Trimming cost V 0 bases and J 2 bases; bases outside gene matches: 5. The V gene's germline CDR1 is SGHNT and CDR2 YYREEE (reference sequence). The CDR3 reads CASSLAGQAAYEQYF. DNA for the CDR3: TGTGCCAGCAGCTTGGCCGGACAGGCAGCCTACGAGCAGTACTTC.

This sequence joins TRBV19 and TRBJ2-7; 9 bases match TRBD2. This CDR3 is 15 amino acids long. CDR1 and CDR2 (germline): LNHDA, SQIVND (reference sequence). The ends lost 3 bases at V and 4 bases at J; junction bases unmatched: 7. The CDR3: CASSIGASGMYEQYF. CDR3 nucleotide sequence: TGTGCCAGTAGTATTGGGGCTAGCGGGATGTACGAGCAGTACTTC. The full variable domain, rest sourced from reference TRBV19 and TRBJ2-7, is DGGITQSPKYLFRKEGQNVTLSCEQNLNHDAMYWYRQDPGQGLRLIYYSQIVNDFQKGDIAEGYSVSREKKESFPLTVTSAQKNPTAFYLCASSIGASGMYEQYFGPGTRLTVT.

V and J are TRBV27 and TRBJ2-7; the match to TRBD1 covers 7 bases. V was clipped by 5 bases and J by 3 bases; unmatched bases: 7. The CDR3 is 14 residues long. Germline CDR1 MNHEY, CDR2 SMNVEV (reference sequence). The CDR3: CASSPDRTSYEQYF. As DNA, the CDR3 is TGTGCCAGCAGTCCGGACAGGACAAGCTACGAGCAGTACTTC.

The genes are TRBV5-6 and TRBJ2-1; D call uncertain. Germline assignment: CDR1 SGHDT and CDR2 YYEEEE. The CDR3 runs to 13 residues. Trimming removed 1 base from V and 6 bases from J, with 8 bases in between. In DNA form, the CDR3 reads TGTGCCAGCAGCTTGTGGCTGTCCAATGAGCAGTTCTTC. Its protein product is CASSLWLSNEQFF.

The chain couples TRBV28 to TRBJ2-7; the match to TRBD2 covers 9 bases. Germline CDR1 reads MDHEN; CDR2 reads SYDVKM. V shed 6 bases, J shed 1 base, and the junction held 4 bases outside the gene matches. The length of the CDR3 is 14 residues. CDR3 sequence: CASRVTSGSYEQYF. Here the CDR3 DNA reads TGTGCCAGCAGGGTGACTAGCGGTTCCTACGAGCAGTACTTC.

This clone showed up just once. This chain links TRBV30 with TRBJ2-5, with TRBD2 matching over 11 bases. This CDR3 has 15 amino acids. J lost 5 bases, V lost 3 bases, and 8 bases had no gene match. Per the germline V gene, CDR1 is GTSNPN and CDR2 is SVGIG (reference sequence). The CDR3 DNA reads TGTGCCTGGAGCGCCGGGACTAGCGGTCATGAGACCCAGTACTTC. Translated, it gives CAWSAGTSGHETQYF.

The chain carries TRBV2 and TRBJ1-2; the match to TRBD1 covers 7 bases. V trimming: 9 bases; J trimming: 4 bases; junction bases outside the gene matches: 11. Germline CDR1 reads SNHLY; CDR2 reads FYNNEI. This CDR3 is 14 amino acids long. The CDR3 DNA is TGTGCCAGGGAAAAAGAGACAGGGTTCTATGGCTACACCTTC. It specifies CAREKETGFYGYTF.

In regard to this clone: The junction departs from the called germline gene at one end, perhaps through a read error. This sequence joins TRBV28 and TRBJ2-1; 16 nucleotides match TRBD2. Germline V gene data show CDR1 as MDHEN and CDR2 as SYDVKM. CDR3 length equals 17 residues. The CDR3 spells CASSLWGTSGRANKQFF. The CDR3 region has the DNA TGTGCCAGCAGTTTATGGGGGACTAGCGGGAGGGCCAATAAGCAGTTCTTC.

The V gene is TRBV6-1, the J gene TRBJ2-7, with a weak D call TRBD1 (6 bases). Germline V lookup: CDR1 MNHNS, CDR2 SASEGT. The CDR3 sequence is 13 residues long. V was clipped by 7 bases and J by 6 bases, with 16 bases between them. The CDR3 reads CASIRVQGCEQYF. The CDR3, as DNA: TGTGCCAGCATCAGGGTACAGGGATGCGAGCAGTACTTC.

This chain uses TRBV5-1 with TRBJ2-3; 9 nucleotides match TRBD2. The germline V gene has CDR1 SGHRS and CDR2 YFSETQ. J lost 6 bases, V lost 4 bases, and 6 bases had no gene match. The CDR3 runs to 14 residues. DNA of the CDR3: TGCGCCAGCAGCCCAATCGGACTAGCGGATACGCAGTATTTT. Protein: CASSPIGLADTQYF.

Points on this clone: The identical CDR3 is also encoded by other nucleotide sequences in the sample. J is TRBJ2-7 and V is TRBV18; the match to TRBD1 covers 7 bases. This CDR3 is built from 13 residues. Trimming removed 3 bases from V and 3 bases from J; junction bases left unmatched: 2. Germline assignment: CDR1 KGHSH and CDR2 LQKENI. Here the CDR3 reads CASSPGQSYEQYF. The CDR3 coding sequence is TGTGCCAGCTCACCGGGACAGAGCTACGAGCAGTACTTC. Supplemented by reference TRBV18 and TRBJ2-7, the full variable domain reads NAGVMQNPRHLVRRRGQEARLRCSPMKGHSHVYWYRQLPEEGLKFMVYLQKENIIDESGMPKERFSAEFPKEGPSILRIQQVVRGDSAAYFCASSPGQSYEQYFGPGTRLTVT.

The chain uses TRBV7-6 and TRBJ2-5; D is possibly TRBD2 (6 bases). Germline V gene sequence: CDR1 SGHVS, CDR2 FNYEAQ. The CDR3 is made up of 14 amino acids. V was clipped by 5 bases and J by 4 bases, with 14 bases between them. In DNA, the CDR3 is TGTGCCAGCAGCGCCCCTCGGGGGTCAGAGACCCAGTACTTC. It codes for CASSAPRGSETQYF.